The 21 T cell receptor beta chains below all came from one sample that was sequenced in a study of tumor T cells in aggressive B-cell lymphoma. Clones were read by immunoSEQ multiplex PCR, and TCRdb kept only the in-frame ones, dropping some. The data show 2,800 or so clones, roughly nine tenths seen once. What was sequenced was tumor tissue. These receptors were obtained from an adult with diffuse large B cell lymphoma.

The chain is built from TRBV18 and TRBJ2-3; 7 positions agree with TRBD1. CDR3 length: 15 amino acids. The ends lost 0 bases at V and 6 bases at J; junction bases unmatched: 6. From germline, CDR1 is KGHSH and CDR2 LQKENI. The CDR3 here is CASSPPDREWDTQYF. The DNA for the CDR3 is TGTGCCAGCTCACCACCTGACAGGGAATGGGATACGCAGTATTTT.

The J gene is TRBJ1-4, the V gene TRBV9; the D gene is possibly TRBD1 (5 bases). This CDR3 comprises 15 residues. Germline V gene sequence: CDR1 SGDLS, CDR2 YYNGEE. V lost 4 bases and J lost 10, with 20 bases in between. The CDR3 sequence is CASSPQGRGAGKLFF. The CDR3 region has the DNA TGTGCCAGCAGCCCCCAAGGGCGCGGGGCTGGAAAACTGTTTTTT.

In its sample, this clone was seen once. CDR3 DNA: TGTGCCAGCGGGACAGGGTCCTACGAGCAGTACTTC. Translating gives CASGTGSYEQYF. The chain is built from TRBV7-9 and TRBJ2-7, with TRBD1 matching over 9 bases. J lost 1 base, V lost 8 bases, and 0 bases had no gene match. The CDR3 is 12 residues long. In germline, CDR1 is SEHNR, CDR2 FQNEAQ (reference sequence).

Only one count was recorded for this clone. V usage is TRBV2 and J usage is TRBJ2-3, with TRBD1 as a possible D gene (6 bases). V lost 6 bases, J lost 9 bases, and 22 bases lay in between. Germline V gene sequence: CDR1 SNHLY, CDR2 FYNNEI. The CDR3 consists of 15 residues. The CDR3 nucleotides are TGTGCCAGCAGGGGTTCCACCCGCTCTCAGGGGACGCAGTATTTT. Translation gives CASRGSTRSQGTQYF.

The chain employs TRBV18 and TRBJ1-5; no reliable D call. The CDR3 sequence is 13 residues long. Germline-derived CDR1 and CDR2 are KGHSH and LQKENI. Trimming removed 6 bases from V and 5 bases from J, with 11 bases in between. The CDR3 coding sequence is TGTGCCAGCTCTAGGGAGCCGCATCAGCCCCAGCATTTT. This encodes CASSREPHQPQHF.

This clone was recorded only once. The chain has TRBV5-1 and TRBJ1-1, with D tentatively TRBD1 (5 bases). CDR1 SGHRS and CDR2 YFSETQ come from the germline V gene. V lost 1 base and J 3 bases, leaving 16 bases between the germline ends. This CDR3 is built from 16 residues. The CDR3 DNA sequence: TGCGCCAGCAGCTTGATGGGGGGTCATCGGGACACTGAAGCTTTCTTT. As protein: CASSLMGGHRDTEAFF.

V gene TRBV7-2 combines with J gene TRBJ2-7, with TRBD1 matching 12 bases. Germline V CDR1 and CDR2: SGHTA, FQGNSA. This CDR3 has 15 amino acids. J lost 5 bases, V lost 3 bases, and 5 bases had no gene match. The CDR3 sequence: CASSFAGTGGHEQYF. The CDR3 coding sequence is TGTGCCAGCAGCTTCGCCGGGACAGGGGGCCACGAGCAGTACTTC.

The gene calls are TRBV19 and TRBJ1-6; 7 bases are a match to TRBD1. The CDR3 loop spans 13 amino acids. J gave up 9 bases and V 7 bases, and 6 bases lay outside the gene matches. Germline assignment: CDR1 LNHDA and CDR2 SQIVND (reference sequence). CDR3 residues: CASNRDSGSPLHF. As DNA, the CDR3 is TGTGCCAGTAACCGGGACAGCGGTTCACCCCTCCACTTT.

V is TRBV19 and J is TRBJ1-3; TRBD1 might be the D (6 bases). Trimming took 5 bases from V and 3 from J, leaving 14 bases between them. Per the germline V gene, CDR1 is LNHDA and CDR2 is SQIVND (reference sequence). The CDR3 is made up of 15 amino acids. CDR3 amino acids: CASSYRVPLGNTIYF. The DNA of the CDR3 is TGTGCCAGTAGTTACAGGGTACCTCTTGGAAACACCATATATTTT.

This chain uses TRBV9 with TRBJ2-5; TRBD2 agrees at 8 bases. The end of the DNA fits TRBJ2-7 better, so the J call may be wrong. The CDR3 length is 15 residues. Germline V gene data show CDR1 as SGDLS and CDR2 as YYNGEE. DNA for the CDR3: TGTGCCAGCAGCGCCCAGGTGGCGGGAGGATACGAGCAGTACTTC. Amino acid sequence: CASSAQVAGGYEQYF.

For the CDR3, the DNA is TGTGCCAGCAGCCAAGAGGTAATGCAGGACTCTCAGTTCTTC. Translating it yields CASSQEVMQDSQFF. The rearrangement uses TRBV4-2 and TRBJ2-1; weak D call: TRBD2 (5 bases). CDR3 length equals 14 residues. Germline-derived CDR1 and CDR2 are LGHNA and YNFKEQ. With 0 bases removed from V and 13 bases from J, the gap between germline ends came to 16 bases.

The chain uses TRBV28 and TRBJ2-7; the D gene is possibly TRBD2 (6 bases). Between the trimmed V and J ends, which lost 2 bases and 4 bases, there was a span of 21 bases. This CDR3 region has 17 residues. In germline, CDR1 is MDHEN, CDR2 SYDVKM. The CDR3 DNA reads TGTGCCAGCAGTTTAGTACTGCCTGGGGGGATAGCTTACGAGCAGTACTTC. This encodes CASSLVLPGGIAYEQYF.

V usage is TRBV5-1 and J usage is TRBJ2-1, with D perhaps matching TRBD2 (5 bases). Germline assignment: CDR1 SGHRS and CDR2 YFSETQ. The CDR3 spans 11 residues. The V gene lost 3 bases and the J gene lost 12 bases, with 10 bases spanning the gap. For the CDR3, the DNA is TGCGCCAGCAGCTCCCGGGGTTGGCAGTTCTTC. Encoded protein: CASSSRGWQFF.

V gene TRBV7-6 combines with J gene TRBJ2-2; 7 bases fit TRBD1. J was trimmed by 7 bases and V by 4 bases; bases with no gene match: 3. Germline-derived CDR1 and CDR2 are SGHVS and FNYEAQ. The CDR3 spans 13 residues. The CDR3 sequence: CASSSGQIGELFF. DNA for the CDR3: TGTGCCAGCAGCTCGGGACAGATCGGGGAGCTGTTTTTT.

The rearrangement joins TRBV2 to TRBJ1-6; unclear D gene. V was shortened by 1 base and J by 0 bases, with 4 bases between the two germline ends. The CDR3 consists of 15 residues. Germline CDR1 SNHLY, CDR2 FYNNEI. In DNA, the CDR3 is TGTGCCAGCAGTGAAGAGAGCTCCTATAATTCACCCCTCCACTTT. Translation gives CASSEESSYNSPLHF.

The chain recombines TRBV30 with TRBJ1-1, with 7 positions matching TRBD1. The CDR3 runs 13 residues. CDR1 is GTSNPN, CDR2 SVGIG, per germline (reference sequence). The V and J ends lost 2 bases and 11 bases, in that order; junction bases with no gene match: 11. CDR3 nucleotides: TGTGCCTGGAGTCAGACAGGGACCTTAGGGGCTTTCTTT. Residues: CAWSQTGTLGAFF.

V gene TRBV29-1 combines with J gene TRBJ2-1, with D tentatively TRBD2 (8 bases). V lost 6 bases and J 2 bases, leaving 17 bases between the germline ends. CDR3 length: 15 residues. Germline CDR1 is SQVTM and CDR2 is ANQGSEA. In DNA, the CDR3 is TGCAGCGTCGTAGCGGGACAGATCACCTACAATGAGCAGTTCTTC. Its protein product is CSVVAGQITYNEQFF.

V gene TRBV6-1 combines with J gene TRBJ2-7, with 8 bases lining up with TRBD1. J lost 6 bases, V lost 10 bases, and 8 bases had no gene match. Germline loops: CDR1 MNHNS, CDR2 SASEGT. This CDR3 is built from 12 residues. For the CDR3, the DNA is TGTGCCATTCGGCAGGGGGCGAGCGAGCAGTACTTC. As protein: CAIRQGASEQYF.

This chain's CDR3 is CASTRGQGLSGEQFF. In DNA form, the CDR3 reads TGCGCCAGCACCCGCGGACAGGGATTGAGCGGTGAGCAGTTCTTC. The chain joins TRBV5-1 to TRBJ2-1; 8 bases agree with TRBD1. J lost 9 bases, V lost 6 bases, and 14 bases had no gene match. CDR1 is SGHRS and CDR2 is YFSETQ in the germline V gene. This CDR3 comprises 15 residues.

This chain's CDR3 is CASRGLAGGRGTDTQYF. The CDR3 nucleotides read TGTGCCAGCAGGGGACTAGCGGGGGGCCGAGGCACAGATACGCAGTATTTT. This chain uses TRBV6-4 with TRBJ2-3; 15 positions match TRBD2. J gave up 1 base and V 6 bases, and 5 bases lay outside the gene matches. CDR3 length: 17 residues. Germline CDR1 is MRHNA and CDR2 is SNTAGT.

The chain couples TRBV6-5 to TRBJ1-6; D is uncertain. The V end lost 2 bases, the J end lost 10 bases, and 9 bases lay between the germline ends. The CDR3 covers 13 residues. Germline V gene sequence: CDR1 MNHEY, CDR2 SVGAGI. In DNA, the CDR3 is TGTGCCAGCAGTTACACGGGTGGATCACCCCTCCACTTT. Its translation: CASSYTGGSPLHF.